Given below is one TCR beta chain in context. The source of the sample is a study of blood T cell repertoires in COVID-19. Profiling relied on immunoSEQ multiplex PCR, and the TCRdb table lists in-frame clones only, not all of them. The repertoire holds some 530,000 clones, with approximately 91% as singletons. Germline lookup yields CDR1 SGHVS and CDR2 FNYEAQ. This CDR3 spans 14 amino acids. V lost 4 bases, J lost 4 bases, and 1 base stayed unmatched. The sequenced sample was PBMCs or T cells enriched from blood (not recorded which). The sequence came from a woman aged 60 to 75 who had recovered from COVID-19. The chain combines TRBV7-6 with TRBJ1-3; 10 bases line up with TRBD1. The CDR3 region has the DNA TGTGCCAGCAGCTCGACAGGGGGCGGAAACACCATATATTTT. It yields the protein CASSSTGGGNTIYF.